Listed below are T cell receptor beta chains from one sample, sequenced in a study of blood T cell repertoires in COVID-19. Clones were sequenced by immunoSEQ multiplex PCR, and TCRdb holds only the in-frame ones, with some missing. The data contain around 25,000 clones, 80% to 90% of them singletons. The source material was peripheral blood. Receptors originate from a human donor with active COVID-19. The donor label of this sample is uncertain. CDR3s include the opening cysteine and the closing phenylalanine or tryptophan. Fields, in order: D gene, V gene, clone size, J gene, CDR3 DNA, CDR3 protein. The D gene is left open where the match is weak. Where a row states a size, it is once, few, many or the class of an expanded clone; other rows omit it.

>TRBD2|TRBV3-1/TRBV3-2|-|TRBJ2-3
TGTGCCAGCAGCCAACGAACTAGCGGGAGCAGCACAGATACGCAGTATTTT
CASSQRTSGSSTDTQYF
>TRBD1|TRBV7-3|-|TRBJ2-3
TGTGCCAGCAGCTCGCTCGGACAGGGGACAGATACGCAGTATTTT
CASSSLGQGTDTQYF
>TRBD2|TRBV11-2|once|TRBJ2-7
TGTGCCAGCAGCTTCTTACTAGCGGGAAGTTACGAGCAGTACTTC
CASSFLLAGSYEQYF
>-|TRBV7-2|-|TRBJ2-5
TGTGCCAGCAGCTCGGCACGGAGGTCGGAGACCCAGTACTTC
CASSSARRSETQYF
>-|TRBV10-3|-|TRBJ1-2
TGTGCCATCAGTGAGTCGGGCGGACTCTATGGCTACACCTTC
CAISESGGLYGYTF
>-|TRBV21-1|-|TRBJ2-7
TGTGCCAGCAGGAATAATCAGGACTCTTCCAGGAGGGAGCAGTACTTC
CASRNNQDSSRREQYF
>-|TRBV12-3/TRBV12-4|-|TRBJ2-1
TGTGCCAGCAGGCTGACACCCTACAATGAGCAGTTCTTC
CASRLTPYNEQFF
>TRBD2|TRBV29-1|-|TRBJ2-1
TGCAGCGGCAGAGGAGCGGGAACCTCCTACAATGAGCAGTTCTTC
CSGRGAGTSYNEQFF
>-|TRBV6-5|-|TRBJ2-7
TGTGCCAGCAGCCCCAGGGCCTCTTCCGAGCAGTACTTC
CASSPRASSEQYF
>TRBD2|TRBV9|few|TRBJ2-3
TGTGCCAGCAGAAGAGCGGGAGTCACAGATACGCAGTATTTT
CASRRAGVTDTQYF
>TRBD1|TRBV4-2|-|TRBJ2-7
TGTGCCAGCAGCCAAGGGACAGGGGACTACGAGCAGTACTTC
CASSQGTGDYEQYF